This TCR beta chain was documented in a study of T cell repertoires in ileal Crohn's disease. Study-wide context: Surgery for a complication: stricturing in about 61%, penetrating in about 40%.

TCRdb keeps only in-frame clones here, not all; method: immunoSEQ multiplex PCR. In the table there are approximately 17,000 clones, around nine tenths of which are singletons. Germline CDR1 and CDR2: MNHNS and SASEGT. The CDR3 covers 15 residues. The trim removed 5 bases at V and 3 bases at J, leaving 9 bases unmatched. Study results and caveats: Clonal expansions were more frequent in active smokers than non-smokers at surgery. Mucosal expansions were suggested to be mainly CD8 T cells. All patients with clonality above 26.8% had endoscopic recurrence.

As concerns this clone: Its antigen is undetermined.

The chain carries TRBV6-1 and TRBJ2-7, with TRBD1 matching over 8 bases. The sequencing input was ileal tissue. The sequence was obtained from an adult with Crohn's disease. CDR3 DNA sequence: TGTGCCAGCAGTTTATCAATCGGACAGGGCTACGAGCAGTACTTC. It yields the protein CASSLSIGQGYEQYF.